These 28 T cell receptor beta chains were sequenced from one sample in a study of regulatory T cells in long-lasting Graves disease. Libraries of TCR beta came from iRepertoire HTBI primers plus Arm-PCR of CDR3 regions. TCRdb re-analysed the multiplex PCR reads in MiXCR, keeping a single row per CDR3 protein. The data contain 500,000 to 700,000 distinct CDR3 sequences, about 30% of them seen just once; the ten biggest clones take up about two fifths. Described time point: persistent/refractory GD, antithyroid drugs over 5 years with positive TRAb. PBMCs provided the RNA from which the TCR library was made. The specimen was peripheral blood mononuclear cells (PBMCs), collected when the disease was refractory, from a patient treated with antithyroid drugs. These receptors all come from a female donor with Graves disease.

This clonotype was recorded at least ten times. The rearrangement uses TRBV2 and TRBJ2-7, with unresolved D. CDR3 length: 14 residues. CDR1 is SNHLY and CDR2 is FYNNEI in the germline V gene. With 3 bases removed from V and 6 bases from J, the gap between germline ends came to 15 bases. This CDR3 reads CASSDVNLGPEQYF. DNA for the CDR3: TGTGCCAGCAGTGATGTGAACCTTGGGCCCGAGCAGTACTTC.

This clonotype was recorded a few times. The genes are TRBV12-3 or TRBV12-4 and TRBJ2-2, with TRBD1 identical over 9 bases. There are 16 residues in the CDR3. V dropped 5 bases and J dropped 4; count of bases not matched to a gene: 8. In DNA form, the CDR3 reads TGTGCCAGCAGTATGGGACAGGGTCGTATCACCGGGGAGCTGTTTTTT. Translated, it gives CASSMGQGRITGELFF.

This clonotype was observed a few times. The chain uses TRBV11-2 and TRBJ1-2; D possibly corresponds to TRBD1 (6 bases). V lost 0 bases and J 4 bases, leaving 9 bases between the germline ends. CDR3 length equals 14 residues. Germline CDR1 is SGHAT and CDR2 is FQNNGV. CDR3 coding DNA: TGTGCCAGCAGCTTAGATGGGGGGGCCTATGGCTACACCTTC. Protein sequence: CASSLDGGAYGYTF.

This clonotype was counted a single time. The chain recombines TRBV4-1 with TRBJ2-5, with D unresolved. The last part of the DNA fits TRBJ2-7 better; the J call may be wrong. This CDR3 spans 15 amino acids. The germline gives CDR1 MGHRA, CDR2 YSYEKL. In nucleotides, the CDR3 is TGCGCCAGCAGCGAGACCCACGGTGGAACCTACGAGCAGTACTTC. Its translation is CASSETHGGTYEQYF.

This clonotype was picked up many times. The chain recombines TRBV2 with TRBJ2-7; a possible D gene is TRBD1 (6 bases). This CDR3 is built from 14 residues. Germline V CDR1 and CDR2: SNHLY, FYNNEI. Trimming removed 6 bases from V and 4 bases from J, with 16 bases in between. As DNA, the CDR3 is TGTGCCAGCAGCCCGCAGCAGGGGAAGTACGAGCAGTACTTC. Translating gives CASSPQQGKYEQYF. Full variable domain (missing parts from reference TRBV2 and TRBJ2-7): EPEVTQTPSHQVTQMGQEVILRCVPISNHLYFYWYRQILGQKVEFLVSFYNNEISEKSEIFDDQFSVERPDGSNFTLKIRSTKLEDSAMYFCASSPQQGKYEQYFGPGTRLTVT.

V is TRBV5-1 and J is TRBJ1-2; possibly TRBD1 for D (6 bases). This CDR3 has 14 amino acids. CDR1 is SGHRS and CDR2 is YFSETQ in the germline V gene. Trimming shortened V by 4 bases and J by 5 bases, and 15 bases separated the two germline ends. In nucleotides, the CDR3 is TGCGCCAGCAGCGGGGGCCGGGAGGGGTATGGCTACACCTTC. This sequence encodes CASSGGREGYGYTF. The full variable domain, its missing parts supplied by reference TRBV5-1 and TRBJ1-2, is KAGVTQTPRYLIKTRGQQVTLSCSPISGHRSVSWYQQTPGQGLQFLFEYFSETQRNKGNFPGRFSGRQFSNSRSEMNVSTLELGDSALYLCASSGGREGYGYTFGSGTRLTVV.

The rearrangement uses TRBV19 and TRBJ2-7; 9 bases are shared with TRBD1. This CDR3 is 16 amino acids long. Germline V gene data show CDR1 as LNHDA and CDR2 as SQIVND (reference sequence). V was pared by 2 bases and J by 1 base, with 6 bases of the junction left unmatched. The CDR3 sequence: CASSINPGQGSYEQYF. The CDR3 DNA reads TGTGCCAGTAGTATAAACCCGGGACAGGGATCCTACGAGCAGTACTTC.

This clonotype was observed many times. This sequence joins TRBV6-1 and TRBJ1-1; TRBD1 might be the D (5 bases). The CDR3 loop spans 14 amino acids. Germline assignment: CDR1 MNHNS and CDR2 SASEGT. With 9 bases removed from V and 0 bases from J, the gap between germline ends came to 14 bases. CDR3 DNA: TGTGCCAGTCAATGGGGGGGAGTGAACACTGAAGCTTTCTTT. Its translation: CASQWGGVNTEAFF.

The chain combines TRBV5-4 with TRBJ2-7; D gene unclear. With 1 base removed from V and 0 bases from J, the gap between germline ends came to 8 bases. Germline V gene lookup returns CDR1 SGHNT and CDR2 YYREEE (reference sequence). The CDR3 sequence is 14 residues long. CDR3 nucleotide sequence: TGTGCCAGCAGCTTGTCCGACGGCTCCTACGAGCAGTACTTC. This gives the protein CASSLSDGSYEQYF.

V is TRBV27 and J is TRBJ2-4; 10 bases agree with TRBD1. The germline V gene encodes CDR1 MNHEY and CDR2 SMNVEV (reference sequence). The CDR3 runs 13 residues. J was trimmed by 16 bases and V by 5 bases; bases with no gene match: 11. For the CDR3, the DNA is TGTGCCAGCAGTGGGACAGGGGCTCGTACCCTCTACTTC. Protein: CASSGTGARTLYF.

This clonotype appeared a few times. This chain connects TRBV27 to TRBJ1-5; TRBD1 is a possible D gene (6 bases). V lost 6 bases to trimming and J lost 0 bases, with 21 bases between them. This CDR3 has 18 residues. Germline loops: CDR1 MNHEY, CDR2 SMNVEV (reference sequence). The CDR3 nucleotides read TGTGCCAGCAGGGAGTACCGGGACACAAGGGATAGCAATCAGCCCCAGCATTTT. Translated: CASREYRDTRDSNQPQHF.

V and J are TRBV25-1 and TRBJ1-5, with D unresolved. Germline values: CDR1 MGHDK, CDR2 SYGVNS. Between the trimmed V and J ends, which lost 0 bases and 4 bases, there was a span of 10 bases. There are 15 residues in the CDR3. The CDR3 DNA is TGTGCCAGCAGTGAATACGGGGAATTGAATCAGCCCCAGCATTTT. This codes for CASSEYGELNQPQHF.

The chain couples TRBV5-6 to TRBJ1-1; D gene unclear. The CDR3 has 14 residues. Trimming pared 3 bases from V and 3 bases from J, leaving 12 bases between. Germline CDR1 and CDR2: SGHDT and YYEEEE. In DNA form, the CDR3 reads TGTGCCAGCAGCTCCAGTCTGGTGGACACTGAAGCTTTCTTT. Its protein is CASSSSLVDTEAFF. Using reference TRBV5-6 and TRBJ1-1 for the parts outside the CDR3, the full variable domain is DAGVTQSPTHLIKTRGQQVTLRCSPKSGHDTVSWYQQALGQGPQFIFQYYEEEERQRGNFPDRFSGHQFPNYSSELNVNALLLGDSALYLCASSSSLVDTEAFFGQGTRLTVV.

V usage is TRBV7-2 and J usage is TRBJ2-7; TRBD2 matches at 9 bases. The CDR3 is made up of 16 amino acids. Germline CDR1 and CDR2: SGHTA and FQGNSA. V trimming: 5 bases; J trimming: 3 bases; junction bases outside the gene matches: 11. CDR3 sequence (DNA): TGTGCCAGCAGCCCCACGCAGACTAGCGGCAGCTACGAGCAGTACTTC. Protein sequence: CASSPTQTSGSYEQYF.

The chain couples TRBV6-1 to TRBJ1-1; a possible D gene is TRBD1 (6 bases). Trimming removed 5 bases at V and 5 bases at J, with 18 bases between. The CDR3 consists of 15 residues. Germline V gene data show CDR1 as MNHNS and CDR2 as SASEGT. DNA for the CDR3: TGTGCCAGCAGTCCAAGGGTGGGGGCTGGAACTGAAGCTTTCTTT. This translates into CASSPRVGAGTEAFF.

This clonotype was picked up one time. The chain carries TRBV3-1 and TRBJ1-1, with D possibly being TRBD1 (5 bases). Between the trimmed V and J ends, which lost 2 bases and 7 bases, there was a span of 14 bases. CDR1 is LGHDT and CDR2 is YNNKEL in the germline V gene (reference sequence). The CDR3 has 14 residues. The CDR3 DNA sequence: TGTGCCAGCAGCCAATGGGGCAGGGAGAATGAAGCTTTCTTT. This encodes CASSQWGRENEAFF.

In this sample, this clonotype turned up a few times. The chain carries TRBV20-1 and TRBJ2-5; D remains unclear. The germline V gene encodes CDR1 DFQATT and CDR2 SNEGSKA (reference sequence). Trimming stripped 1 base from V and 1 base from J, with 7 bases between. This CDR3 has 13 amino acids. CDR3 bases: TGCAGTGCTAGAGTGGAGACCCAAGAGACCCAGTACTTC. Protein product: CSARVETQETQYF.

The table lists this clonotype with a few counts. The V gene is TRBV20-1, the J gene TRBJ2-5; 12 nucleotides align to TRBD2. Per the germline V gene, CDR1 is DFQATT and CDR2 is SNEGSKA (reference sequence). Trimming cost V 3 bases and J 7 bases; bases outside gene matches: 12. This CDR3 comprises 16 residues. The CDR3 protein is CSASYGTSGPGGTQYF. CDR3 DNA: TGCAGTGCTAGTTACGGGACTAGCGGGCCGGGGGGGACCCAGTACTTC.

This clonotype was seen at least ten times. The rearrangement links TRBV6-1 to TRBJ1-2, with 9 bases lining up with TRBD1. This CDR3 comprises 13 residues. Germline CDR1 is MNHNS and CDR2 is SASEGT. The V segment lost 7 bases and the J segment 7 bases; nucleotides outside the gene matches: 7. The CDR3 DNA sequence: TGTGCCAGCACTGGGGACAGGGTTTTTGGCTACACCTTC. Amino acids: CASTGDRVFGYTF.

The chain carries TRBV3-1 and TRBJ2-7, with TRBD2 as a possible D gene (5 bases). Trimming took off 3 bases at V and 3 bases at J, with 15 bases between the two ends. This CDR3 has 15 residues. Germline loops: CDR1 LGHDT, CDR2 YNNKEL (reference sequence). The CDR3 loop reads CASSQDSGPLYEQYF. CDR3 bases: TGTGCCAGCAGCCAGGACTCCGGCCCTCTCTACGAGCAGTACTTC.

This clonotype appeared a few times. V is TRBV6-2 or TRBV6-3 and J is TRBJ1-2; tentative D call: TRBD1 (5 bases). Trimming pared 5 bases from V and 4 bases from J, leaving 17 bases between. The germline V gene has CDR1 MNHEY and CDR2 SVGEGT. The CDR3 sequence is 15 residues long. The CDR3 DNA sequence: TGTGCCAGCAGTGAACCGGAAGACAGAATCTATGGCTACACCTTC. This translates into CASSEPEDRIYGYTF.

About this clonotype itself: This may arise from a read error, as a much more abundant clone is one base away. The CDR3 DNA sequence: TGTGCCAGCAGATCCAACAGGGTCCAGGGCGGACCTGAAGCTTTCTTT. This encodes CASRSNRVQGGPEAFF. The chain has TRBV2 and TRBJ1-1, with D perhaps matching TRBD1 (6 bases). The CDR3 runs 16 residues. V lost 6 bases, J lost 6 bases, and 23 bases lay in between. Germline-derived CDR1 and CDR2 are SNHLY and FYNNEI.

The rearrangement joins TRBV2 to TRBJ2-2; D is uncertain. V lost 2 bases and J lost 6, with 10 bases in between. CDR1 is SNHLY, CDR2 FYNNEI, per germline. CDR3 length: 14 residues. Here the CDR3 DNA reads TGTGCCAGCAGTGAAATCCCCGATCCCGGGGAGCTGTTTTTT. It translates to CASSEIPDPGELFF.

The table lists this clonotype with many counts. The chain recombines TRBV20-1 with TRBJ2-5, with TRBD1 matching 9 bases. The CDR3 totals 14 residues. CDR1 is DFQATT and CDR2 is SNEGSKA in the germline V gene (reference sequence). V lost 6 bases to trimming and J lost 4 bases; unmatched junction nucleotides: 9. Here the CDR3 DNA reads TGCAGTGCGACGGGACAGGGTATGCGAGAGACCCAGTACTTC. Translated: CSATGQGMRETQYF.

The CDR3, as DNA: TGCAGCGTATGGTTTGGCGGTGAAAAACTGTTTTTT. Translating it yields CSVWFGGEKLFF. This chain connects TRBV29-1 to TRBJ1-4; D gene ambiguous. The germline V gene encodes CDR1 SQVTM and CDR2 ANQGSEA. Deletions cut 6 bases from V and 7 bases from J, with 12 bases between. The CDR3 length is 12 residues.

The chain has TRBV6-1 and TRBJ2-2, with unresolved D. The CDR3 extends over 12 amino acids. Germline CDR1 MNHNS, CDR2 SASEGT. V lost 6 bases to trimming and J lost 6 bases, with 8 bases between them. CDR3: CASRPEPGELFF. Written as DNA, the CDR3 is TGTGCCAGCAGACCTGAACCCGGGGAGCTGTTTTTT.

The rearrangement links TRBV12-3 or TRBV12-4 to TRBJ1-1; perhaps TRBD1 as D (6 bases). The CDR3 loop spans 16 amino acids. The V end lost 4 bases, the J end lost 7 bases, and 22 bases lay between the germline ends. The CDR3 spells CASSSRGRQENREAFF. The CDR3 nucleotides are TGTGCCAGCAGTTCCCGTGGTCGACAGGAAAACCGTGAAGCTTTCTTT.

Details on this clonotype: The junction does not match germline at one end; this may be a read error. The rearrangement links TRBV7-6 to TRBJ2-5; possible D gene TRBD2, 5 bases. Germline V gene lookup returns CDR1 SGHVS and CDR2 FNYEAQ. The CDR3 consists of 15 residues. CDR3 DNA sequence: TGTGCCAGCAACTTAGCGCTTGGGATAGAGGAGACCCAGTACTTC. This gives the protein CASNLALGIEETQYF. The variable domain in full, completed from reference TRBV7-6 and TRBJ2-5, reads GAGVSQSPRYKVTKRGQDVALRCDPISGHVSLYWYRQALGQGPEFLTYFNYEAQQDKSGLPNDRFSAERPEGSISTLTIQRTEQRDSAMYRCASNLALGIEETQYFGPGTRLLVL.